The rows below give T cell receptor beta chains drawn from one sample of a study of T cell responses to AZD1222 COVID-19 vaccine. Clones were read by immunoSEQ multiplex PCR, and TCRdb kept only the in-frame ones, dropping some. The profile covers under 130,000 clones, with 85% to 90% appearing a single time and about two fifths taken by the ten largest. The sequences come from peripheral blood, collected 28 days after the second AZD1222 dose. The receptor set was obtained from an adult who received the AZD1222 COVID-19 vaccine. CDR3s include the opening cysteine and the closing phenylalanine or tryptophan.

TRBV28	TRBJ2-7	CASSSPDRVLYEQYF
TRBV4-2	TRBJ2-5	CASSQDLIGGRETQYF
TRBV5-5	TRBJ1-1	CASSFMFSAGGNTEAFF
TRBV15	TRBJ1-5	CATSSGNQPQHF
TRBV5-6	TRBJ1-1	CASSFYRGNTEAFF
TRBV25-1	TRBJ1-3	CASSDLSIPGNTIYF
TRBV6-5	TRBJ1-1	CASSPRGGMWTEAFF
TRBV3-1/TRBV3-2	TRBJ2-2	CASSQMAGSRGTGELFF
TRBV6-6	TRBJ1-2	CASNPRGDGYTF
TRBV9	TRBJ2-2	CASSAFRGAGELFF
TRBV19	TRBJ1-5	CASSRQGSSNQPQHF
TRBV5-4	TRBJ2-1	CASSSRGRSYNEQFF
TRBV5-1	TRBJ1-1	CASSPRQGASNTEAFF
TRBV6-5	TRBJ1-2	CASSSLQGYGYTF
TRBV7-2	TRBJ2-5	CASTLAGTSGTQYF
TRBV7-3	TRBJ2-2	CASSLGGTANTGELFF
TRBV25-1	TRBJ2-7	CASSESPGSSGAYEQYF
TRBV7-8	TRBJ2-7	CASSLADRGGYEQYF
TRBV7-2	TRBJ1-2	CASSWTGGNYGYTF
TRBV7-9	TRBJ2-1	CASSLGGATYNEQFF
TRBV30	TRBJ2-1	CAYNPGGVYEQFF